The 10 T cell receptor beta chains below all came from one sample that was sequenced in a study of blood T cell repertoires in COVID-19. Sequenced by immunoSEQ multiplex PCR; TCRdb stores in-frame clones only, minus some. The table has 150,000 to 200,000 clones, approximately 84% seen once. The sequenced sample consisted of peripheral blood. These receptors were obtained from a human donor with acute or convalescent COVID-19. The donor label of this sample is uncertain.

CDR3 sequence reads: CASSQDRVREQYF. The DNA for the CDR3 is TGTGCCAGCTCACAGGACAGAGTCCGGGAGCAGTACTTC. This chain joins TRBV18 and TRBJ2-7, with a possible D match to TRBD1 (6 bases). V was pared by 4 bases and J by 7 bases, with 14 bases between. The CDR3 loop spans 13 amino acids. Germline-derived CDR1 and CDR2 are KGHSH and LQKENI.

This clone was observed a handful of times. The chain uses TRBV28 and TRBJ1-3; the match to TRBD1 covers 7 bases. Germline CDR1 is MDHEN and CDR2 is SYDVKM. V lost 1 base to trimming and J lost 2 bases; unmatched junction nucleotides: 11. The CDR3 is 18 residues long. This chain's CDR3 is CASSLLTFRGSPGNTIYF. The DNA of the CDR3 is TGTGCCAGCAGTTTATTAACCTTCAGGGGGTCACCTGGAAACACCATATATTTT.

This clone was detected once. The gene calls are TRBV7-8 and TRBJ1-3; 9 bases are a match to TRBD1. This CDR3 is 17 amino acids long. Germline V gene sequence: CDR1 SGHVS, CDR2 FQNEAQ. The V and J ends lost 5 bases and 0 bases, in that order; junction bases with no gene match: 8. CDR3 sequence (DNA): TGTGCCAGCAGCCGAGGGACAGGGCTGCCCTCTGGAAACACCATATATTTT. Protein: CASSRGTGLPSGNTIYF. Full variable domain (remainder filled in from reference TRBV7-8 and TRBJ1-3): GAGVSQSPRYKVAKRGQDVALRCDPISGHVSLFWYQQALGQGPEFLTYFQNEAQLDKSGLPSDRFFAERPEGSVSTLKIQRTQQEDSAVYLCASSRGTGLPSGNTIYFGEGSWLTVV.

This chain links TRBV2 with TRBJ2-2; D uncertain. V was cut by 6 bases and J by 1 base, with 6 bases left in between. Germline V gene lookup returns CDR1 SNHLY and CDR2 FYNNEI. The CDR3 is 13 amino acids. The DNA for the CDR3 is TGTGCCAGCAGACATGAGAACACCGGGGAGCTGTTTTTT. Residues: CASRHENTGELFF.

The rearrangement uses TRBV11-2 and TRBJ1-2; no clear D. Trimming cost V 0 bases and J 2 bases, with 10 bases left between them. Germline values: CDR1 SGHAT, CDR2 FQNNGV. The CDR3 has 15 residues. The DNA for the CDR3 is TGTGCCAGCAGCTTAGATATATCGAGGAACTATGGCTACACCTTC. Translated, it gives CASSLDISRNYGYTF.

This chain connects TRBV19 to TRBJ2-3, with D possibly matching TRBD2 (5 bases). The germline V and J ends were trimmed by 0 bases and 3 bases, with 16 bases remaining between them. The germline CDR1 and CDR2 sequences are LNHDA and SQIVND (reference sequence). The CDR3 loop spans 17 amino acids. Here the CDR3 DNA reads TGTGCCAGTAGTATAGAAAATAGGAGGACGGGGACAGATACGCAGTATTTT. Its protein is CASSIENRRTGTDTQYF.

The chain carries TRBV6-5 and TRBJ1-6, with a tentative D call TRBD1 (6 bases). Germline loops: CDR1 MNHEY, CDR2 SVGAGI. The CDR3 covers 15 residues. V dropped 2 bases and J dropped 4 bases, with 9 bases sitting between them. CDR3 loop: CASSYQGSYNSPLHF. Here the CDR3 DNA reads TGTGCCAGCAGTTACCAGGGGAGTTATAATTCACCCCTCCACTTT.

The chain has TRBV15 and TRBJ1-1; tentatively, D is TRBD1 (5 bases). V lost 11 bases and J lost 1, with 26 bases in between. Per the germline V gene, CDR1 is LNHNV and CDR2 is YYDKDF (reference sequence). The CDR3 is 17 amino acids. CDR3 loop: CASRERQGPPRNTEAFF. The CDR3 region has the DNA TGTGCCTCCCGCGAGAGGCAGGGCCCTCCGAGGAACACTGAAGCTTTCTTT.

This rearrangement joins TRBV7-2 to TRBJ2-7, with 10 nucleotides matching TRBD1. The CDR3 length is 16 residues. The V gene end was trimmed by 5 bases and the J gene end by 2 bases; junction bases not matched to a gene: 9. Germline V gene sequence: CDR1 SGHTA, CDR2 FQGNSA. The CDR3 region is CASSLIGTGVAYEQYF. CDR3 nucleotides: TGTGCCAGCAGCCTAATCGGGACAGGGGTCGCCTACGAGCAGTACTTC.

This rearrangement joins TRBV4-1 to TRBJ2-5; a weak D match, TRBD1 (5 bases). V was shortened by 0 bases and J by 1 base, with 9 bases between the two germline ends. In germline, CDR1 is MGHRA, CDR2 YSYEKL. The CDR3 loop spans 15 amino acids. The CDR3 sequence: CASSQDWGSQETQYF. The CDR3 region has the DNA TGCGCCAGCAGCCAAGATTGGGGCTCCCAAGAGACCCAGTACTTC.